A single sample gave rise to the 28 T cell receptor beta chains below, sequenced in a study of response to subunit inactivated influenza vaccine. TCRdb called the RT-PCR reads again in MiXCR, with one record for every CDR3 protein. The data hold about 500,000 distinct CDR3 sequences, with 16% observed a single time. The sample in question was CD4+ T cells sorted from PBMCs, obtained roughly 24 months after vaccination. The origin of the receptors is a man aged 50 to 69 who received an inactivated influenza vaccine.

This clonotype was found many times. Written as DNA, the CDR3 is TGTGCCAGCAGCTTAGACCATAACACCGGGGAGCTGTTTTTT. Protein sequence: CASSLDHNTGELFF. This chain joins TRBV7-7 and TRBJ2-2; D call uncertain. CDR3 size: 14 residues. Trimming took off 1 base at V and 2 bases at J, with 5 bases between the two ends. The V gene's germline CDR1 is SSHAT and CDR2 FNYEAQ (reference sequence).

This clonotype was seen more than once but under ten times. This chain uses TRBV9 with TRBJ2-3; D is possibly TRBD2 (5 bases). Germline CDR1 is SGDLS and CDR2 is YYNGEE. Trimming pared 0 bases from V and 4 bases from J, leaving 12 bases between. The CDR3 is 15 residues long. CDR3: CASSVASSHPDTQYF. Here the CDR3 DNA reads TGTGCCAGCAGCGTAGCTTCTAGCCACCCAGATACGCAGTATTTT.

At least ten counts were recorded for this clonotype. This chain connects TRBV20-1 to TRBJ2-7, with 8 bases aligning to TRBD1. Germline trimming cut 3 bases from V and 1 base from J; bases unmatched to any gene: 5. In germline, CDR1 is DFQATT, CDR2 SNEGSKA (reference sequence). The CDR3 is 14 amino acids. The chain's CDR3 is CSASRNRGSYEQYF. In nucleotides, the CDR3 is TGCAGTGCTAGCCGGAACAGGGGGTCCTACGAGCAGTACTTC.

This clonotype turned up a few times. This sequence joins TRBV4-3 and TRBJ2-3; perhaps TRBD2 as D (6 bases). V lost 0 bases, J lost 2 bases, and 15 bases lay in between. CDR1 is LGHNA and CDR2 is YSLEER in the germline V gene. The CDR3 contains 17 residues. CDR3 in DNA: TGCGCCAGCAGCCAAGATCTGGTCTCGGACTACACAGATACGCAGTATTTT. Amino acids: CASSQDLVSDYTDTQYF.

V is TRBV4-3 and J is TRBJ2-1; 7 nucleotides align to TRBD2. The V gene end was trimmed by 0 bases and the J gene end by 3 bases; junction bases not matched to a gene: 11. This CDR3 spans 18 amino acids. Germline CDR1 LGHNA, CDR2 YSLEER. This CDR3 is CASSQDSLSGLNYNEQFF. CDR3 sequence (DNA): TGCGCCAGCAGCCAAGATTCGCTTTCGGGACTAAACTACAATGAGCAGTTCTTC.

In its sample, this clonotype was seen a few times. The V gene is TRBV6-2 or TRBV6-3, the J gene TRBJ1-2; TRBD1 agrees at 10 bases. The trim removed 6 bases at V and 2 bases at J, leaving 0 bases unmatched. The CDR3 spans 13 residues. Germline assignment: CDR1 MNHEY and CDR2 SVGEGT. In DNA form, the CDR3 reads TGTGCCAGCAGGACAGGGGGCAACTATGGCTACACCTTC. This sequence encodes CASRTGGNYGYTF.

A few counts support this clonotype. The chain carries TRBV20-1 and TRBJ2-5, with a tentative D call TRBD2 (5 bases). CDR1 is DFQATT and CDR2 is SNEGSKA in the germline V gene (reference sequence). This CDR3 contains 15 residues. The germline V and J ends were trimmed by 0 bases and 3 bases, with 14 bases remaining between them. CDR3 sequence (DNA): TGCAGTGCTAGAGACCCACGGACGGGGAAAGAGACCCAGTACTTC. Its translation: CSARDPRTGKETQYF.

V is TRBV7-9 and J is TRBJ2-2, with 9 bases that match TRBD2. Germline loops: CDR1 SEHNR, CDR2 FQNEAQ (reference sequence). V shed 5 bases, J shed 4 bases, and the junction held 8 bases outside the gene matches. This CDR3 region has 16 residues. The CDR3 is CASSPLAGVGTGELFF. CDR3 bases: TGTGCCAGCAGCCCCTTAGCGGGAGTCGGCACCGGGGAGCTGTTTTTT. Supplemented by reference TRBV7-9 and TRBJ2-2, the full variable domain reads DTGVSQNPRHKITKRGQNVTFRCDPISEHNRLYWYRQTLGQGPEFLTYFQNEAQLEKSRLLSDRFSAERPKGSFSTLEIQRTEQGDSAMYLCASSPLAGVGTGELFFGEGSRLTVL.

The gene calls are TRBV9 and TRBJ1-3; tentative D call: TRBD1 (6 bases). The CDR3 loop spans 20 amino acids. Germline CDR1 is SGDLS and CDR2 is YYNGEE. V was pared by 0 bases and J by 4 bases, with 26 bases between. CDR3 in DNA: TGTGCCAGCAGCGTAGAGCCCCTTCGTCGTACAGGGATCAGAGGAAACACCATATATTTT. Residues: CASSVEPLRRTGIRGNTIYF.

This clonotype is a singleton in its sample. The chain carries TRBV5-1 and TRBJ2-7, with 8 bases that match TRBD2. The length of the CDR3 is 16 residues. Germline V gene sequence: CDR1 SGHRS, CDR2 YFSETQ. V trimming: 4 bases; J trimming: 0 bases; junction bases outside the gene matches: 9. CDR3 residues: CASSPSRGRSSYEQYF. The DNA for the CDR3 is TGCGCCAGCAGCCCCTCCCGCGGGAGGAGCTCCTACGAGCAGTACTTC.

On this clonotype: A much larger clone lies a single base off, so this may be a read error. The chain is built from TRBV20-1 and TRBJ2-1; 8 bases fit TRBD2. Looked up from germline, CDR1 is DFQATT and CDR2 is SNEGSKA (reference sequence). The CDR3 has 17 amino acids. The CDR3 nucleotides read TGCTGTGCTAGCACTAGCGGAGAATATAGCTCCTACAATGAGCAGTTCTTC. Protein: CCASTSGEYSSYNEQFF.

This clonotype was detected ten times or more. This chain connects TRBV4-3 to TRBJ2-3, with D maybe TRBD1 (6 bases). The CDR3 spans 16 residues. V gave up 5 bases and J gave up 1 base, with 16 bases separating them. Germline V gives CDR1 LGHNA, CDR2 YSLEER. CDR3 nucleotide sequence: TGCGCCAGCAGCAAAGGGGGTTCGTTAGGCACAGATACGCAGTATTTT. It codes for CASSKGGSLGTDTQYF.

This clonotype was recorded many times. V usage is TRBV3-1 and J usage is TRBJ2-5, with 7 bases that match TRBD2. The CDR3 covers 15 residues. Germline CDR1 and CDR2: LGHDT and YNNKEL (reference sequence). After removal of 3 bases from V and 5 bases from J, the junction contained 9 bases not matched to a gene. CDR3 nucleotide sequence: TGTGCCAGCAGCCAGAGACTAGCCGGAACTGAGACCCAGTACTTC. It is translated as CASSQRLAGTETQYF.

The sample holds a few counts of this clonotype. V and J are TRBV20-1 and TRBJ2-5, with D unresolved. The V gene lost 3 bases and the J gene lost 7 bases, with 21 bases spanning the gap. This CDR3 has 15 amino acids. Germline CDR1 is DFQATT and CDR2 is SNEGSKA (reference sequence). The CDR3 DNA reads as TGCAGTGCTAGGGCCCCCGCTCCGAAAAGAGCGACCCAGTACTTC. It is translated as CSARAPAPKRATQYF.

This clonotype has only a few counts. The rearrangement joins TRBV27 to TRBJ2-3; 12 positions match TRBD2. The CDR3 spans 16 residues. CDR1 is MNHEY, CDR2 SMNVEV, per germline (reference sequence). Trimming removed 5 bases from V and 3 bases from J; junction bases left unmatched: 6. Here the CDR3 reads CASSGTSGGRTDTQYF. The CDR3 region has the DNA TGTGCCAGCAGTGGTACTAGCGGGGGGAGGACAGATACGCAGTATTTT.

CDR3 DNA sequence: TGTGCCAGCAGCTCTGCCGGGACAGGGTTCGAAAAACTGTTTTTT. It translates to CASSSAGTGFEKLFF. The chain recombines TRBV7-9 with TRBJ1-4, with 9 bases aligning to TRBD1. The CDR3 length is 15 residues. After removal of 4 bases from V and 8 bases from J, the junction contained 8 bases not matched to a gene. CDR1 and CDR2 (germline): SEHNR, FQNEAQ (reference sequence). Filled out from reference TRBV7-9 and TRBJ1-4, the complete variable domain reads DTGVSQNPRHKITKRGQNVTFRCDPISEHNRLYWYRQTLGQGPEFLTYFQNEAQLEKSRLLSDRFSAERPKGSFSTLEIQRTEQGDSAMYLCASSSAGTGFEKLFFGSGTQLSVL.

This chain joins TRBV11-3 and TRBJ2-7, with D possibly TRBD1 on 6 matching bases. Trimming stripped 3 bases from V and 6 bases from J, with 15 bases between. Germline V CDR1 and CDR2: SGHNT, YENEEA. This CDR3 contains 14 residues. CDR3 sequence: CASSFLRGMGEQYF. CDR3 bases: TGTGCCAGCAGCTTTCTCAGGGGTATGGGCGAGCAGTACTTC.

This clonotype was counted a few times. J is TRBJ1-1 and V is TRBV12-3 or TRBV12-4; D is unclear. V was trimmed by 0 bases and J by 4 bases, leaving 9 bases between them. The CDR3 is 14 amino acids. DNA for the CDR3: TGTGCCAGCAGTTTAGCGATAGAAGGCACTGAAGCTTTCTTT. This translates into CASSLAIEGTEAFF.

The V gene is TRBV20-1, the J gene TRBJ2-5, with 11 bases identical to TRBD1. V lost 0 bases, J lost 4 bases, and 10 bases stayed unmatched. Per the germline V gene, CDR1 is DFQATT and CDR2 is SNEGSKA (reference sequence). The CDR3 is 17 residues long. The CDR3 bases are TGCAGTGCTAGAGACCTCCTGGACAGGGGGCGAGGAGAGACCCAGTACTTC. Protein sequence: CSARDLLDRGRGETQYF.

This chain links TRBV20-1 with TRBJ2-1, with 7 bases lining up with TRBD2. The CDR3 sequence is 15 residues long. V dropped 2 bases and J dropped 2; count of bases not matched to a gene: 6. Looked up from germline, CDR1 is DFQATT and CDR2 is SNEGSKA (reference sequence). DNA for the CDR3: TGCAGTGCTAGACCCCCTAGCGGAACCTACAATGAGCAGTTCTTC. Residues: CSARPPSGTYNEQFF.

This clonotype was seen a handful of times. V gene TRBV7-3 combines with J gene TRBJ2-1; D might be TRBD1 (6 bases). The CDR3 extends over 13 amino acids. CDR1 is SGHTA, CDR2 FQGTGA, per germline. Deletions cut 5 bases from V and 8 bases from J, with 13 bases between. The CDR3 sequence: CASSLGTQYEQFF. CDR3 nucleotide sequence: TGTGCCAGCAGCCTTGGGACACAGTATGAGCAGTTCTTC.

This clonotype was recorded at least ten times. Here the CDR3 reads CASSLASSGRAPNTQYF. The CDR3 bases are TGTGCCAGCAGCTTAGCCTCTAGCGGGAGGGCCCCTAATACGCAGTATTTT. The rearrangement uses TRBV7-9 and TRBJ2-3; 12 nucleotides match TRBD2. This CDR3 region has 17 residues. Germline CDR1 reads SEHNR; CDR2 reads FQNEAQ (reference sequence). Trimming cost V 0 bases and J 7 bases; bases outside gene matches: 8.

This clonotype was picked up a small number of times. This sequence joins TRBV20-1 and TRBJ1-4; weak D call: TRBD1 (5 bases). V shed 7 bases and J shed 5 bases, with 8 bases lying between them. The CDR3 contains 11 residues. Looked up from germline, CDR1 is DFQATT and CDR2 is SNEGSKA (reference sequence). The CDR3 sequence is CSVPGNEKLFF. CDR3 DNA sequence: TGCAGTGTGCCAGGGAATGAAAAACTGTTTTTT.

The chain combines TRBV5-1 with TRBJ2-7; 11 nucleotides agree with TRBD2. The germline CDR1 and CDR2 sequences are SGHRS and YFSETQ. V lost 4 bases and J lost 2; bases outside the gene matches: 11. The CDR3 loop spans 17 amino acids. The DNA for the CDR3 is TGCGCCAGCAGCCTACCCCCACTAGCGGGGGAAACCTACGAGCAGTACTTC. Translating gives CASSLPPLAGETYEQYF.

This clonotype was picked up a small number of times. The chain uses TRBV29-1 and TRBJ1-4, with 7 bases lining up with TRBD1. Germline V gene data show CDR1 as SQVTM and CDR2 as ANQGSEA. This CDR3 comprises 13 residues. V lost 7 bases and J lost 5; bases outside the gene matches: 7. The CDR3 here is CSAETGRNEKLFF. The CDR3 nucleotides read TGCAGCGCTGAGACAGGGAGGAATGAAAAACTGTTTTTT.

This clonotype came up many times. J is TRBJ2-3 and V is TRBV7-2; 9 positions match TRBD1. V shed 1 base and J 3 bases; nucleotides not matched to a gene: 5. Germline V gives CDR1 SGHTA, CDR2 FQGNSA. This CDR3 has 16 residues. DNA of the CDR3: TGTGCCAGCAGCTTAGGGCTGACAGGGGGGACAGATACGCAGTATTTT. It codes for CASSLGLTGGTDTQYF.

The CDR3 sequence is CASQPPGVTGELFF. CDR3 DNA sequence: TGTGCCAGCCAGCCCCCCGGGGTCACCGGGGAGCTGTTTTTT. This chain links TRBV6-1 with TRBJ2-2, with a weak D call TRBD2 (5 bases). Trimming removed 8 bases from V and 4 bases from J, with 14 bases in between. The CDR3 covers 14 residues. Germline V CDR1 and CDR2: MNHNS, SASEGT.

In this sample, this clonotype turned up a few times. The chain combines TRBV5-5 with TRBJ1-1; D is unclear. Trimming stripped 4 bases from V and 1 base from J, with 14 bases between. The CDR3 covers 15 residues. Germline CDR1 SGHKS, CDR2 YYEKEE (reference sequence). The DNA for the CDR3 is TGTGCCAGCAGCCCTGGAATTCAGAGGAACACTGAAGCTTTCTTT. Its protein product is CASSPGIQRNTEAFF.